This T cell receptor beta chain was sequenced during a study of T-cell reconstitution after alpha-beta-depleted transplantation in children. Preparation of the TCRbeta library used unique molecular identifiers. TCRdb reanalysed the PCR reads using MiXCR and keeps one entry per CDR3 protein. The sample consists of around 530,000 distinct CDR3 sequences, over 25% of them appearing once. Germline CDR1 and CDR2: ENHRY and SYGVKD. V lost 8 bases, J lost 0 bases, and 7 bases stayed unmatched. CDR3 length: 17 amino acids. This TCR came from a human donor who donated a stem cell graft to a child with aplastic anemia. This rearrangement joins TRBV10-3 to TRBJ2-3, with 14 bases matching TRBD2. Sequencing used PBMCs from the stem cell graft donor, obtained from the stem cell graft. CDR3 nucleotides: TGTGCCATCTCTGGGACTAGCGGGAGTACTAGCACAGATACGCAGTATTTT. The encoded protein is CAISGTSGSTSTDTQYF.